These 32 T cell receptor beta chains originate from one sample sequenced in a study of T-cell reconstitution after alpha-beta-depleted transplantation in children. During its preparation, the TCRbeta library received unique molecular identifiers. TCRdb processed the PCR reads anew with MiXCR; each CDR3 protein has one entry. The sample consists of about 230,000 distinct CDR3 sequences, roughly a tenth of them appearing once. The specimen comprised PBMCs from the stem cell graft donor, sampled from the stem cell graft. These receptors all come from a human donor who donated a stem cell graft to a child with acute lymphoblastic leukemia.

The V and J genes are TRBV20-1 and TRBJ1-1, with D possibly being TRBD1 (5 bases). The length of the CDR3 is 13 residues. In germline, CDR1 is DFQATT, CDR2 SNEGSKA (reference sequence). Trimming pared 3 bases from V and 4 bases from J, leaving 12 bases between. The CDR3 coding sequence is TGCAGTGCTAGGCGGGGGATGGGCACTGAAGCTTTCTTT. It codes for CSARRGMGTEAFF.

This clonotype turned up a few times. The chain is built from TRBV20-1 and TRBJ1-5, with 9 bases lining up with TRBD1. J was trimmed by 9 bases and V by 6 bases; bases with no gene match: 15. The CDR3 has 15 residues. CDR1 DFQATT and CDR2 SNEGSKA come from the germline V gene (reference sequence). CDR3 DNA: TGCAGTGCCCAAGTAATGACAGGGGGATTGGGGCCCCAGCATTTT. It codes for CSAQVMTGGLGPQHF.

The gene calls are TRBV15 and TRBJ1-6; 8 nucleotides align to TRBD1. V trimming: 0 bases; J trimming: 6 bases; junction bases outside the gene matches: 7. This CDR3 has 17 amino acids. CDR1 is LNHNV and CDR2 is YYDKDF in the germline V gene (reference sequence). The CDR3 DNA sequence: TGTGCCACCAGCAGAGATCTGGCAGGGGGCCTTAATTCACCCCTCCACTTT. Protein: CATSRDLAGGLNSPLHF.

The rearrangement links TRBV5-1 to TRBJ2-3; D is perhaps TRBD1 or TRBD2 (5 bases each). Germline V gives CDR1 SGHRS, CDR2 YFSETQ. Deletions cut 4 bases from V and 4 bases from J, with 19 bases between. The CDR3 totals 16 residues. The CDR3 protein is CASSPGQYMGADTQYF. DNA for the CDR3: TGCGCCAGCAGCCCCGGGCAATATATGGGGGCAGATACGCAGTATTTT.

This sequence joins TRBV27 and TRBJ1-6; D gene uncertain. The germline CDR1 and CDR2 sequences are MNHEY and SMNVEV (reference sequence). CDR3 length: 16 residues. Trimming shortened V by 3 bases and J by 7 bases, and 16 bases separated the two germline ends. CDR3 sequence: CASSFGQALLNSPLHF. The CDR3 DNA follows: TGTGCCAGCAGTTTCGGGCAGGCGTTGTTGAATTCACCCCTCCACTTT.

In its sample, this clonotype was seen a few times. This chain uses TRBV12-3 or TRBV12-4 with TRBJ1-5; D is ambiguous. Trimming left V 5 bases short and J 0 bases short, with 8 bases between. The CDR3 length is 14 residues. The CDR3 spells CASSQARSNQPQHF. The CDR3 nucleotides read TGTGCCAGCAGTCAGGCCCGTAGCAATCAGCCCCAGCATTTT.

The sample holds a few counts of this clonotype. V and J are TRBV5-1 and TRBJ2-2; D may be TRBD2 (5 bases). The CDR3 is 14 amino acids. Looked up from germline, CDR1 is SGHRS and CDR2 is YFSETQ. V was shortened by 3 bases and J by 6 bases, with 12 bases between the two germline ends. CDR3 sequence (DNA): TGCGCCAGCAGCTCCCGGACTTGGGCCGGGGAGCTGTTTTTT. As protein: CASSSRTWAGELFF.

In its sample, this clonotype was seen many times. The chain links TRBV2 to TRBJ1-1; no firm D call. The germline V gene encodes CDR1 SNHLY and CDR2 FYNNEI. This CDR3 comprises 12 residues. V lost 4 bases, J lost 4 bases, and 7 bases lay in between. CDR3 DNA sequence: TGTGCCAGCAGTGGCAGTTTCACTGAAGCTTTCTTT. This gives the protein CASSGSFTEAFF.

This clonotype was seen more than once but under ten times. This chain links TRBV6-2 or TRBV6-3 with TRBJ1-3, with TRBD1 identical over 8 bases. This CDR3 has 15 residues. V shed 5 bases, J shed 5 bases, and the junction held 8 bases outside the gene matches. The germline gives CDR1 MNHEY, CDR2 SVGEGT. The CDR3 DNA reads TGTGCCAGCAGTCCCTATCAGGGGGCGAGAAACACCATATATTTT. Protein: CASSPYQGARNTIYF.

The V and J genes are TRBV20-1 and TRBJ1-3, with a weak D call TRBD1 (6 bases). CDR3 length: 16 amino acids. Germline CDR1 reads DFQATT; CDR2 reads SNEGSKA (reference sequence). V lost 3 bases, J lost 3 bases, and 18 bases lay in between. CDR3: CSASTPGGAIGNTIYF. CDR3 bases: TGCAGTGCTAGTACCCCCGGGGGCGCAATTGGAAACACCATATATTTT.

This clonotype was seen ten or more times. V gene TRBV24-1 combines with J gene TRBJ2-5; 10 nucleotides line up with TRBD1. The germline CDR1 and CDR2 sequences are KGHDR and SFDVKD. There are 16 residues in the CDR3. J gave up 4 bases and V 4 bases, and 8 bases lay outside the gene matches. CDR3: CATSDPPGQGVETQYF. CDR3 coding DNA: TGTGCCACCAGTGACCCGCCCGGACAGGGGGTAGAGACCCAGTACTTC.

The chain carries TRBV5-1 and TRBJ1-3; D remains unclear. The CDR3 extends over 14 amino acids. V was pared by 0 bases and J by 8 bases, with 12 bases between. Germline-derived CDR1 and CDR2 are SGHRS and YFSETQ. CDR3 in DNA: TGCGCCAGCAGCTTGGAATCCAGGTTCGACACCATATATTTT. Encoded protein: CASSLESRFDTIYF.

The V gene is TRBV10-2, the J gene TRBJ2-1, with 7 nucleotides matching TRBD1. The CDR3 is made up of 12 amino acids. Germline lookup yields CDR1 WSHSY and CDR2 SAAADI. The V gene end was trimmed by 7 bases and the J gene end by 10 bases; junction bases not matched to a gene: 7. CDR3 coding DNA: TGCGCCAGCACCCAAACAGGGGTCGAGCAGTTCTTC. It codes for CASTQTGVEQFF.

This clonotype was observed many times. The genes are TRBV20-1 and TRBJ2-5; the match to TRBD1 covers 7 bases. The CDR3 length is 13 residues. Germline CDR1 is DFQATT and CDR2 is SNEGSKA (reference sequence). J gave up 5 bases and V 5 bases, and 8 bases lay outside the gene matches. CDR3 region: CSAPRQGRETQYF. CDR3 coding DNA: TGCAGTGCTCCAAGACAGGGAAGGGAGACCCAGTACTTC.

This clonotype has a count of ten or more. The chain joins TRBV20-1 to TRBJ2-1, with 9 bases that match TRBD1. Germline V lookup: CDR1 DFQATT, CDR2 SNEGSKA (reference sequence). The CDR3 has 11 residues. The junction had 8 bases not matched to a gene; V was cut back by 5 bases and J by 15 bases. The chain's CDR3 is CSAGDREEGFF. Here the CDR3 DNA reads TGCAGTGCTGGGGACAGGGAAGAGGGGTTCTTC.

J is TRBJ1-5 and V is TRBV7-2; D is uncertain. Trimming pared 3 bases from V and 6 bases from J, leaving 12 bases between. Germline values: CDR1 SGHTA, CDR2 FQGNSA. This CDR3 spans 14 amino acids. CDR3 bases: TGTGCCAGCAGCTTTTTGCCAGCAGGTCAGCCCCAGCATTTT. Protein sequence: CASSFLPAGQPQHF.

This CDR3 is CSATEVTAGATDTQYF. In nucleotides, the CDR3 is TGCAGTGCTACAGAAGTGACAGCGGGGGCCACAGATACGCAGTATTTT. This chain joins TRBV20-1 and TRBJ2-3; TRBD2 matches at 8 bases. J was trimmed by 2 bases and V by 4 bases; bases with no gene match: 11. The CDR3 totals 16 residues. In germline, CDR1 is DFQATT, CDR2 SNEGSKA (reference sequence).

This chain connects TRBV27 to TRBJ2-2; D possibly corresponds to TRBD1 (6 bases). Trimming took off 3 bases at V and 8 bases at J, with 7 bases between the two ends. The germline V gene encodes CDR1 MNHEY and CDR2 SMNVEV (reference sequence). The CDR3 spans 12 residues. Here the CDR3 DNA reads TGTGCCAGCAGTTTCGGACAGGGGGAGCTGTTTTTT. Amino acids: CASSFGQGELFF.

The sample holds a few counts of this clonotype. This chain links TRBV7-2 with TRBJ2-1, with D hard to call. CDR1 is SGHTA, CDR2 FQGNSA, per germline. Trimming stripped 0 bases from V and 7 bases from J, with 7 bases between. The CDR3 runs to 13 residues. In DNA, the CDR3 is TGTGCCAGCAGCTTAGCGCCTCGGAATGAGCAGTTCTTC. Translating it yields CASSLAPRNEQFF. Based on the CDR3 plus reference TRBV7-2 and TRBJ2-1, the full variable domain is GAGVSQSPSNKVTEKGKDVELRCDPISGHTALYWYRQSLGQGLEFLIYFQGNSAPDKSGLPSDRFSAERTGGSVSTLTIQRTQQEDSAVYLCASSLAPRNEQFFGPGTRLTVL.

At least ten counts were recorded for this clonotype. The chain recombines TRBV4-2 with TRBJ2-1, with TRBD2 identical over 7 bases. This CDR3 has 16 amino acids. Germline V gives CDR1 LGHNA, CDR2 YNFKEQ. Trimming at V came to 0 bases and at J to 7 bases, leaving 9 bases not matched to a gene. DNA of the CDR3: TGTGCCAGCAGCCAAGATTTGGCGGGGGTGGGGAATGAGCAGTTCTTC. Protein sequence: CASSQDLAGVGNEQFF.

This clonotype appeared a few times. The chain recombines TRBV19 with TRBJ1-2; 8 nucleotides align to TRBD1. This CDR3 contains 16 residues. V was pared by 0 bases and J by 2 bases, with 5 bases of the junction left unmatched. Per germline, CDR1 LNHDA and CDR2 SQIVND (reference sequence). Written as DNA, the CDR3 is TGTGCCAGTAGTATAGACCTGACAGGGGCGAACTATGGCTACACCTTC. It codes for CASSIDLTGANYGYTF. The full variable domain, completed using reference TRBV19 and TRBJ1-2, is DGGITQSPKYLFRKEGQNVTLSCEQNLNHDAMYWYRQDPGQGLRLIYYSQIVNDFQKGDIAEGYSVSREKKESFPLTVTSAQKNPTAFYLCASSIDLTGANYGYTFGSGTRLTVV.

The sample holds a few counts of this clonotype. The V call is TRBV10-3, the J call TRBJ1-3, with a possible D match to TRBD1 (5 bases). The germline V gene has CDR1 ENHRY and CDR2 SYGVKD. The V and J ends lost 7 bases and 0 bases respectively, with 13 bases between them. The length of the CDR3 is 15 residues. This CDR3 is CAITAGANSGNTIYF. DNA for the CDR3: TGTGCCATCACAGCTGGGGCTAACTCTGGAAACACCATATATTTT.

This clonotype has just a few counts. This chain joins TRBV5-4 and TRBJ2-5, with 12 bases that match TRBD2. Germline CDR1 and CDR2: SGHNT and YYREEE (reference sequence). The CDR3 sequence is 15 residues long. Germline trimming cut 3 bases from V and 4 bases from J; bases unmatched to any gene: 4. This CDR3 reads CASSSWTSGAETQYF. CDR3 bases: TGTGCCAGCAGCTCGTGGACTAGCGGGGCAGAGACCCAGTACTTC.

This clonotype was counted a few times. The CDR3 coding sequence is TGTGCCAGCAGTCCCCTCTGGGACAGCTCCCAAGATACGCAGTATTTT. This sequence encodes CASSPLWDSSQDTQYF. The V and J genes are TRBV27 and TRBJ2-3, with TRBD1 matching over 7 bases. V shed 5 bases and J 5 bases; nucleotides not matched to a gene: 13. Looked up from germline, CDR1 is MNHEY and CDR2 is SMNVEV (reference sequence). The CDR3 runs 16 residues.

This clonotype has a handful of counts. CDR3 amino acids: CSARDVRGQIYNEQFF. CDR3 DNA sequence: TGCAGTGCTAGAGATGTCCGGGGACAGATATACAATGAGCAGTTCTTC. This chain uses TRBV20-1 with TRBJ2-1, with TRBD1 matching over 7 bases. The length of the CDR3 is 16 residues. CDR1 is DFQATT and CDR2 is SNEGSKA in the germline V gene (reference sequence). J gave up 4 bases and V 0 bases, and 9 bases lay outside the gene matches.

At least ten counts were recorded for this clonotype. V is TRBV4-2 and J is TRBJ2-2; TRBD2 aligns across 8 bases. This CDR3 comprises 18 residues. V trimming: 1 base; J trimming: 7 bases; junction bases outside the gene matches: 14. The germline CDR1 and CDR2 sequences are LGHNA and YNFKEQ. The CDR3 DNA is TGTGCCAGCAGCCAAGGCCCCGGCGGGGGGCCTTTCCTCGGGGAGCTGTTTTTT. Translated, it gives CASSQGPGGGPFLGELFF.

This clonotype was seen repeatedly, ten times or more. J is TRBJ2-5 and V is TRBV20-1; D gene ambiguous. Germline loops: CDR1 DFQATT, CDR2 SNEGSKA (reference sequence). The CDR3 length is 13 residues. The V end was cut by 3 bases, the J end by 1 base, with 9 bases between. CDR3 loop: CSARFLGQETQYF. CDR3 bases: TGCAGTGCTAGGTTTTTGGGCCAAGAGACCCAGTACTTC.

The rearrangement links TRBV7-8 to TRBJ2-2; TRBD2 is a possible D gene (6 bases). Germline CDR1 and CDR2: SGHVS and FQNEAQ. The ends were cut back, 7 bases at V and 1 base at J, with 13 bases in the middle. The CDR3 is made up of 15 amino acids. CDR3 sequence: CASNSGLRNTGELFF. The CDR3 bases are TGTGCCAGCAACTCGGGACTGAGGAACACCGGGGAGCTGTTTTTT. The variable domain in full, completed from reference TRBV7-8 and TRBJ2-2, reads GAGVSQSPRYKVAKRGQDVALRCDPISGHVSLFWYQQALGQGPEFLTYFQNEAQLDKSGLPSDRFFAERPEGSVSTLKIQRTQQEDSAVYLCASNSGLRNTGELFFGEGSRLTVL.

This clonotype was detected many times. The rearrangement joins TRBV5-1 to TRBJ2-3; no clear D gene. From germline, CDR1 is SGHRS and CDR2 YFSETQ. This CDR3 has 14 residues. The ends were cut back, 2 bases at V and 11 bases at J, with 18 bases in the middle. CDR3 nucleotide sequence: TGCGCCAGCAGCTTCGCAGTAGTCCAGGATCTGCAGTATTTT. Encoded protein: CASSFAVVQDLQYF.

The V gene is TRBV19, the J gene TRBJ2-2; TRBD1 or TRBD2 may be the D gene (5 bases each). The CDR3 spans 14 residues. Trimming stripped 3 bases from V and 4 bases from J, with 9 bases between. The germline V gene has CDR1 LNHDA and CDR2 SQIVND (reference sequence). CDR3 sequence: CASSIRGTTGELFF. The DNA of the CDR3 is TGTGCCAGTAGTATCCGAGGGACCACCGGGGAGCTGTTTTTT. Using reference TRBV19 and TRBJ2-2 for the parts outside the CDR3, the full variable domain is DGGITQSPKYLFRKEGQNVTLSCEQNLNHDAMYWYRQDPGQGLRLIYYSQIVNDFQKGDIAEGYSVSREKKESFPLTVTSAQKNPTAFYLCASSIRGTTGELFFGEGSRLTVL.

With respect to this clonotype: A single base separates this from a much larger clone, so it may be a read error. The chain carries TRBV20-1 and TRBJ2-5, with TRBD2 matching 8 bases. The length of the CDR3 is 17 residues. From germline, CDR1 is DFQATT and CDR2 SNEGSKA (reference sequence). The CDR3 DNA sequence: TGCGGTGCTAGAGATACTAGCGGAGTGGAGTACCAAGAGACCCAGTACTTC. Protein sequence: CGARDTSGVEYQETQYF.

The chain employs TRBV5-1 and TRBJ1-4; TRBD1 aligns across 11 bases. Trimming at V came to 3 bases and at J to 5 bases, leaving 6 bases not matched to a gene. CDR3 length: 16 amino acids. Looked up from germline, CDR1 is SGHRS and CDR2 is YFSETQ. Here the CDR3 reads CASSWTGGSSNEKLFF. The DNA for the CDR3 is TGCGCCAGCAGCTGGACAGGGGGCTCATCAAATGAAAAACTGTTTTTT.